A selection of T cell receptor beta chains follows, all from one sample in a study of blood T cell repertoires in COVID-19. Produced via immunoSEQ multiplex PCR; TCRdb's table is partial and in-frame only. In the table there are roughly 140,000 clones, 70% to 90% of which are singletons. Material: peripheral blood. All receptors derive from a woman aged 55-70 years with COVID-19, enrolled during active disease. Both conserved end residues are part of each CDR3. The D gene is left open where the match is weak. Clone sizes are given selectively: once, few, many, or a class where the clone is expanded.

TRBV28	NA	TRBJ1-2	NA	CASSLSYGYTF	TGTGCCAGCAGTTTGAGCTATGGCTACACCTTC
TRBV3-1/TRBV3-2	NA	TRBJ2-7	NA	CASSLAGGLYEQYF	TGTGCCAGCAGCTTAGCTGGAGGTCTGTACGAGCAGTACTTC
TRBV3-1/TRBV3-2	NA	TRBJ1-5	NA	CASSQNLWGQSNQPQHF	TGTGCCAGCAGCCAAAACCTGTGGGGGCAGAGCAATCAGCCCCAGCATTTT
TRBV2	TRBD1	TRBJ1-5	NA	CAGRTGAVSNQPQHF	TGTGCCGGGAGGACAGGGGCCGTTAGCAATCAGCCCCAGCATTTT
TRBV5-1	TRBD1	TRBJ1-2	few	CASSLGQGAGYGYTF	TGCGCCAGCAGCTTAGGACAGGGGGCCGGCTATGGCTACACCTTC
TRBV18	NA	TRBJ1-6	NA	CASSPQDSGNSPLHF	TGTGCCAGCTCACCACAGGATTCGGGTAATTCACCCCTCCACTTT
TRBV25-1	TRBD1	TRBJ1-2	once	CASRTGDNYGYTF	TGTGCCAGCAGGACAGGGGATAACTATGGCTACACCTTC
TRBV10-2	TRBD1	TRBJ1-1	few	CASSSTGALAFF	TGCGCCAGCAGTTCGACAGGGGCGCTGGCTTTCTTT
TRBV6-4	NA	TRBJ2-6	NA	CASSDSRWSSGANVLTF	TGTGCCAGCAGTGACTCGAGATGGTCCTCTGGGGCCAACGTCCTGACTTTC
TRBV24-1	TRBD1	TRBJ2-2	NA	CATSDRDRSVNTGELFF	TGTGCCACCAGTGACAGGGACAGGTCCGTAAACACCGGGGAGCTGTTTTTT
TRBV10-3	NA	TRBJ1-1	NA	CAISETGNTEAFF	TGTGCCATCAGTGAGACAGGGAACACTGAAGCTTTCTTT
TRBV9	NA	TRBJ1-5	NA	CASSPTGFQPQHF	TGTGCCAGCAGCCCCACAGGGTTCCAGCCCCAGCATTTT
TRBV10-2	TRBD2	TRBJ2-1	NA	CASRTPAGHDEQFF	TGCGCCAGTCGGACGCCAGCGGGGCACGATGAGCAGTTCTTC
TRBV19	TRBD1	TRBJ1-2	NA	CAMTGGAGRESGYTF	TGTGCCATGACAGGGGGCGCGGGCCGGGAGAGTGGCTACACCTTC
TRBV19	TRBD2	TRBJ2-1	NA	CASSIDPPSSGTYNEQFF	TGTGCCAGTAGTATAGATCCCCCCTCTAGCGGGACTTACAATGAGCAGTTCTTC
TRBV6-2/TRBV6-3	NA	TRBJ1-6	NA	CASSSVQGTYNSPLHF	TGTGCCAGCAGTTCCGTCCAGGGCACCTATAATTCACCCCTCCACTTT
TRBV9	NA	TRBJ1-3	NA	CASSPGRSKATGNTIYF	TGTGCCAGCAGCCCTGGGAGGTCCAAAGCCACAGGAAACACCATATATTTT
TRBV6-5	TRBD1	TRBJ1-2	NA	CASSYSRTGGYGYTF	TGTGCCAGCAGTTACTCGAGGACAGGGGGATATGGCTACACCTTC
TRBV19	TRBD1	TRBJ2-3	NA	CASSMRRQGGTDTQYF	TGTGCCAGTAGTATGAGGCGACAGGGTGGGACAGATACGCAGTATTTT
TRBV6-4	TRBD2	TRBJ2-4	NA	CASSPSGRDIQYF	TGTGCCAGCAGTCCTAGCGGGAGAGACATTCAGTACTTC
TRBV6-1	NA	TRBJ2-3	once	CASSEVSSTDTQYF	TGTGCCAGCAGTGAAGTTTCTAGCACAGATACGCAGTATTTT
TRBV30	NA	TRBJ1-5	NA	CAWDSNSNQPQHF	TGTGCCTGGGACAGTAATAGCAATCAGCCCCAGCATTTT
TRBV24-1	TRBD1	TRBJ1-2	NA	CATSDTGAGGLSYGYTF	TGTGCCACCAGTGATACGGGCGCAGGGGGATTGAGCTATGGCTACACCTTC
TRBV18	NA	TRBJ2-5	NA	CASSRGQEETQYF	TGTGCCAGCTCACGTGGACAAGAAGAGACCCAGTACTTC
TRBV10-1	TRBD2	TRBJ2-3	NA	CASSDLAGVGTDTQYF	TGCGCCAGCAGTGATCTAGCGGGAGTGGGGACAGATACGCAGTATTTT
TRBV19	TRBD1	TRBJ1-5	NA	CASTISTGVDQPQHF	TGTGCCAGTACCATCTCGACAGGGGTGGATCAGCCCCAGCATTTT
TRBV24-1	NA	TRBJ2-6	NA	CATSKTGLSGANVLTF	TGTGCCACCAGTAAGACAGGCCTCTCTGGGGCCAACGTCCTGACTTTC
TRBV5-1	NA	TRBJ1-5	NA	CASSPGTQYSNQPQHF	TGCGCCAGCAGTCCCGGGACACAGTATAGCAATCAGCCCCAGCATTTT
TRBV27	NA	TRBJ1-2	NA	CASSLSTAFYGYTF	TGTGCCAGCAGTTTATCGACAGCTTTCTATGGCTACACCTTC
TRBV7-2	TRBD1	TRBJ2-7	NA	CASSGQGSYEQYF	TGTGCCAGCAGTGGACAGGGATCGTACGAGCAGTACTTC
TRBV6-1	TRBD1	TRBJ1-4	NA	CASSDLTGTPATNEKLFF	TGTGCCAGCAGTGACCTGACAGGGACGCCCGCAACTAATGAAAAACTGTTTTTT
TRBV7-9	NA	TRBJ1-3	few	CASSEGYTIYF	TGTGCCAGCAGCGAGGGATACACCATATATTTT
TRBV6-2/TRBV6-3	TRBD1	TRBJ1-2	NA	CASSRPGTGNDGYTF	TGTGCCAGCAGCCGTCCCGGGACAGGGAACGATGGCTACACCTTC
TRBV19	TRBD1	TRBJ2-7	once	CASSITAAQGDEQYF	TGTGCCAGTAGTATTACGGCAGCTCAGGGGGACGAGCAGTACTTC
TRBV5-1	NA	TRBJ1-1	NA	CASSLSVNTEAFF	TGCGCCAGCAGCTTGTCCGTGAACACTGAAGCTTTCTTT
TRBV28	TRBD2	TRBJ2-1	NA	CASRTSGGGNEQFF	TGTGCCAGCAGAACTAGCGGGGGAGGTAATGAGCAGTTCTTC
TRBV5-1	TRBD1	TRBJ2-2	NA	CASSSSTGGLSTGELFF	TGCGCCAGCAGCTCCTCGACAGGGGGCTTGTCAACCGGGGAGCTGTTTTTT
TRBV10-3	NA	TRBJ2-7	NA	CAAKPAGQAFYEQYF	TGTGCGGCTAAGCCAGCGGGACAGGCTTTCTACGAGCAGTACTTC